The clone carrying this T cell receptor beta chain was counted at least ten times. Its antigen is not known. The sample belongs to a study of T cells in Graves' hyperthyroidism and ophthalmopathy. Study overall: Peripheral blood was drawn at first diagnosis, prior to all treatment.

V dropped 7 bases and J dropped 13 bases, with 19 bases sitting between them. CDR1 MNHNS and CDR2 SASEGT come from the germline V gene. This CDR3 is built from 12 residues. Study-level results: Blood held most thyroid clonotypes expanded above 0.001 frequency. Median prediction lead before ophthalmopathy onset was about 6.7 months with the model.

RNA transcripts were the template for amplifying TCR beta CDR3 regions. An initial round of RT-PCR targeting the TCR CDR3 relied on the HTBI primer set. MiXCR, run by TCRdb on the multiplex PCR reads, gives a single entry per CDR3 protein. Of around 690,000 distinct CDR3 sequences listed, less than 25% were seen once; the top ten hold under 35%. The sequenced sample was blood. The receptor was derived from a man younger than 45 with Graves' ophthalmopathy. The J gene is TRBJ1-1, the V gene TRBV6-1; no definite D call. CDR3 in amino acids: CASTTGRESGFF. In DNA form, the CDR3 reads TGTGCCAGCACCACCGGGCGCGAGTCGGGTTTCTTT.